This T cell receptor (beta chain) was captured by sequencing in a study of response to subunit inactivated influenza vaccine. Germline lookup yields CDR1 SGHAT and CDR2 FQNNGV. The length of the CDR3 is 14 residues. V lost 2 bases, J lost 6 bases, and 14 bases lay in between. A single record per CDR3 protein comes from TCRdb applying MiXCR to the RT-PCR reads. This table has some 150,000 distinct CDR3 sequences, 12% appearing once. These data also featured in a second study, about T cells expressing NK-cell markers. In that study: Generation of TCR beta cDNA was performed by 5'RACE template switching incorporating UMIs. Where a handful of donors were concerned, these clonotypes also led the CD3+CD56-NKG2C+ fraction.

This receptor was identified in a man aged 45-60 years who received an inactivated influenza vaccine. V usage is TRBV11-2 and J usage is TRBJ2-7; unclear D gene. The specimen was CD8+ T cells sorted from PBMCs, collected 11 to 12 days after vaccination. The CDR3, as DNA: TGTGCCAGCAGCTTACTGGTGCCTATTGGCGAGCAGTACTTC. This sequence encodes CASSLLVPIGEQYF.